This T cell receptor beta chain was sequenced during a study of Ad26.COV2.S vaccination and SARS-CoV-2 variants (dated by TCRdb to the early 2020s). For the study in its entirety: Donors in the vaccine arm were drawn from COV1001, a multicentre, randomized, double-blind, placebo-controlled phase I-IIa trial testing Ad26.COV2.S in healthy adults. Ad26.COV2.S was given intramuscularly at 5x10^10 or 1x10^11 viral particles, as a single shot or as two shots 56 days apart. The specificity and breadth of SARS-CoV-2-reactive T cell receptors after Ad26.COV2.S vaccination were assessed by TCRbeta repertoire sequencing. The TCR-sequenced set comprised about 32 samples: about 19 Ad26.COV2.S vaccine recipients, 5 placebo recipients and 8 SARS-CoV-2 convalescent individuals. Trial participants were randomized into five groups of five: low-dose or high-dose Ad26.COV2.S given once or twice, or placebo on both occasions. Investigators did not know the trial group allocation while performing experiments and assessing outcomes.

From a lookup of the germline V gene, CDR1 and CDR2 are SGHTA and FQGNSA. The junction carries 8 bases between V and J, which are trimmed by 3 bases and 3 bases respectively. The CDR3 covers 13 residues, taking in both the cysteine and the phenylalanine. This entry keeps only the CDR3 DNA: 39 bases, framed from base 1. Study-wide findings and limitations: Non-spike TCR breadth was comparable between vaccine and placebo recipients, consistent with the vaccine containing only spike. The study was not powered to compare responses between vaccine doses or regimens. After vaccination, substantial breadth of spike-specific CD8+ and CD4+ T cell responses was reported. It was noted by the authors that total T cell responses may have been underestimated by the TCR breadth and depth analyses. Compared with placebo recipients, Ad26.COV2.S recipients showed higher spike-specific TCR breadth (P = 0.0014).

To note about this clone: Its antigen specificity is not known. The input lacks base qualities; no much larger clone sits a single base away.

The sample's treatment or condition, from its label and the paper: about 20 received Ad26.COV2.S at low or high dose, single or two shots; five or six received placebo; per-sample allocation not given. Repertoires of vaccine and placebo recipients were sequenced from samples taken on day 63 after the first injection. In Cohort 1b, 25 adults aged 18-55 years were enrolled at a single site in Boston, USA, between 29 July and 7 August 2020. Ad26.COV2.S was a replication-incompetent adenovirus type 26 vector that expressed a prefusion-stabilized SARS-CoV-2 spike protein derived from the original Wuhan strain. The immunoSEQ Assay was used to sequence TCRbeta CDR3 regions. After extraction, genomic DNA underwent amplification by bias-controlled multiplex PCR, followed by high-throughput sequencing. As for the original processing: Collapsing and filtering of sequences were performed to quantify the absolute abundance of each unique TCRbeta CDR3 region. T cell fraction was estimated by normalization of TCRbeta template counts to usable DNA, with usable DNA being measured through amplification of reference genes present in all nucleated cells. Repertoire TCRs were annotated as SARS-CoV-2-specific when V gene, CDR3 amino acid sequence and J gene were exactly matched to a known reactive TCR set. The reference SARS-CoV-2 TCR set was obtained from MIRA and was filtered for enrichment in COVID-19-positive ImmuneCODE repertoires, whereby public or cross-reactive TCRs were removed. Using the MIRA antigens, annotated TCRs were further analysed by specific ORF or by position within an ORF. Breadth was defined as annotated unique rearrangements over total unique productive rearrangements; depth was the summed frequency of those rearrangements. TCR breadth was compared between groups using two-sided Wilcoxon rank-sum tests. TCRdb holds this immuneACCESS table with in-frame rearrangements only. Some clones are missing; in checked studies, unresolved V genes explain under half, and the rest has no known cause. V and J calls and clone size come straight from that table; D and trimming were deduced from the DNA. In this sample the table shows 300,000 to 350,000 clones, 85% of which occur a single time. The ten largest make up 2% to 2.5% of the sample.

The sample consisted of peripheral blood, taken in a trial of Ad26.COV2.S vaccine versus placebo. The sequence was obtained from a person between 18 and 65 years old who received the Ad26.COV2.S COVID-19 vaccine or a placebo. The rearrangement joined TRBV7-2 to TRBJ1-1; no D gene call is confident. The CDR3 protein sequence reads: CASSFNQDTEAFF. The DNA sequence follows: TGTGCCAGCAGCTTTAACCAGGACACTGAAGCTTTCTTT.